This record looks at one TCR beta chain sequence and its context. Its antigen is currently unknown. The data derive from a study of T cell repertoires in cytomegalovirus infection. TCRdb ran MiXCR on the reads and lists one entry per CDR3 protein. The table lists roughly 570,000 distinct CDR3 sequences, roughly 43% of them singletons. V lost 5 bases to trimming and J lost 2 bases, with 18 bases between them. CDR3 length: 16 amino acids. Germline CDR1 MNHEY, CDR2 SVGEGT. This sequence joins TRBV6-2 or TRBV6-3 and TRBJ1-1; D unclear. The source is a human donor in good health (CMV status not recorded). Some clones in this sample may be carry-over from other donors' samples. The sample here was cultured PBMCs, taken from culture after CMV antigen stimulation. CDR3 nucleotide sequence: TGTGCCAGCAGTACACAGAAGGTGGAGAAAAACACTGAAGCTTTCTTT. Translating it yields CASSTQKVEKNTEAFF.